The rows below give T cell receptor beta chains drawn from one sample of a study of OX40 agonist ivuxolimab in advanced cancers. The repertoire was sequenced with immunoSEQ multiplex PCR; TCRdb's copy has only in-frame clones and lacks some. The sample contains some 25,000 clones, approximately 86% of which appear only once. The sequenced sample was CD4+ or CD8+ T cells sorted from blood, obtained in a trial of the OX40 agonist ivuxolimab. The receptor set was obtained from an adult with an advanced solid tumor such as melanoma, head and neck, liver or kidney cancer. Each CDR3 is given with its conserved first and last residue. D genes are given only for firm matches. Not all rows give a size; the values are once, few, many and, for expanded clones, a class.

CDR3nt	CDR3aa	v_gene	j_gene	abundance	d_gene	len
TGCGCCAGCAGCCAAGGAGGACAGGGGGTGACTGAAGCTTTCTTT	CASSQGGQGVTEAFF	TRBV4-1	TRBJ1-1	-	TRBD1	15
TGTGCCAGCAGCTCAAGACTAGCGGGACAAGAGACCCAGTACTTC	CASSSRLAGQETQYF	TRBV7-9	TRBJ2-5	-	TRBD2	15
TGCGCCAGCAGCCCGAGGGGTAGGTCCTACGAGCAGTACTTC	CASSPRGRSYEQYF	TRBV4-1	TRBJ2-7	once	-	14
TGTGCCAGCACCTTCCGTGGGCCTCAAGAGACCCAGTACTTC	CASTFRGPQETQYF	TRBV7-2	TRBJ2-5	-	-	14
TGTGCCAGTAGTATAATATGGGGACACCTCTACGAGCAGTACTTC	CASSIIWGHLYEQYF	TRBV19	TRBJ2-7	-	-	15
TGCGCCAGCAGCTCGCCGAGGACAGGCGATTTCAATACGCAGTATTTT	CASSSPRTGDFNTQYF	TRBV5-1	TRBJ2-3	-	TRBD1	16
TGTGCCTGGAGTGTACAAGGCGGGCATCGCACTGAAGCTTTCTTT	CAWSVQGGHRTEAFF	TRBV30	TRBJ1-1	-	-	15
TGTGCCAGCAGTGCGTATGTCAGCTCCTACGAGCAGTACTTC	CASSAYVSSYEQYF	TRBV6-1	TRBJ2-7	medium-sized	-	14
TGTGCCAGCAGTTCACGCCATACCTACAATGAGCAGTTCTTC	CASSSRHTYNEQFF	TRBV27	TRBJ2-1	-	-	14
TGTGCCAGCAGTTACTCGATGGGACGGCAGAATTCACCCCTCCACTTT	CASSYSMGRQNSPLHF	TRBV6-5	TRBJ1-6	-	-	16
TGTGCCAGCTCCGGGACAGGGATGAACAATGAGCAGTTCTTC	CASSGTGMNNEQFF	TRBV19	TRBJ2-1	-	TRBD1	14
TGTGCCAGTAGTATAGCGACAGGGTTTCAATCCTACGAGCAGTACTTC	CASSIATGFQSYEQYF	TRBV19	TRBJ2-7	-	TRBD1	16
TGTGCCAGCAGTTTATCAAGGCAGAATCATGGCTACACCTTC	CASSLSRQNHGYTF	TRBV27	TRBJ1-2	-	-	14
TGCGCCAGCAGCCAAGACCCCGCGACTAGCGGGGGCCACTACAATGAGCAGTTCTTC	CASSQDPATSGGHYNEQFF	TRBV4-3	TRBJ2-1	-	TRBD2	19
TGTGCTAGCAGCTTCCGGTGGCCCCAGCATTTT	CASSFRWPQHF	TRBV7-7	TRBJ1-5	-	-	11
TGTGCTAGTGGTTTGGGACAGGGAGGTGAAAAACTGTTTTTT	CASGLGQGGEKLFF	TRBV12-5	TRBJ1-4	once	TRBD1	14
TGTGCCAGCAGACGGAACACTGAAGCTTTCTTT	CASRRNTEAFF	TRBV27	TRBJ1-1	-	-	11
TGTGCCTGGGGACAGGGAGGGTCGGCAGATACGCAGTATTTT	CAWGQGGSADTQYF	TRBV30	TRBJ2-3	-	-	14
TGTGCCAGCAGCTCCGAGCGGTACTACTTCGAGCAGTACTTC	CASSSERYYFEQYF	TRBV7-9	TRBJ2-7	-	-	14
TGTGCCTGGAGTGTCATCCCCGGGAACCCCTACGAGCAGTACTTC	CAWSVIPGNPYEQYF	TRBV30	TRBJ2-7	-	-	15
TGTGCCAGCAGCAACCGGGACAGGGGATTTGCAGAGACCCAGTACTTC	CASSNRDRGFAETQYF	TRBV7-9	TRBJ2-5	-	TRBD1	16
TGCAGCGTTCGCCCTCCCGGGATAACAAACAATGAGCAGTTCTTC	CSVRPPGITNNEQFF	TRBV29-1	TRBJ2-1	-	-	15
TGTGCCAGCAGAGGACAGGAGCCCCAGTTCTTC	CASRGQEPQFF	TRBV2	TRBJ2-1	-	TRBD1	11
TGTGCCAGCAGCGTATGGAACCGGGGGACTCAAAACTATGGCTACACCTTC	CASSVWNRGTQNYGYTF	TRBV7-9	TRBJ1-2	once	-	17
TGTGCCAGCAGTTACGGGACTAGCGGGAATGTCAATGAGCAGTTCTTC	CASSYGTSGNVNEQFF	TRBV6-5	TRBJ2-1	-	TRBD2	16
TGTGCCAGCAGCTTAGTGGTAGACTCCTCCTACAATGAGCAGTTCTTC	CASSLVVDSSYNEQFF	TRBV7-9	TRBJ2-1	once	-	16
TGTGCCAGCAGCTTAATTCGGACTAGCGGTATGTCCTACAATGAGCAGTTCTTC	CASSLIRTSGMSYNEQFF	TRBV7-6	TRBJ2-1	-	TRBD2	18
TGTGCCAGCAGTGAAAAGTACCGGGGGATGGGTGCCGGGGAGCTGTTTTTT	CASSEKYRGMGAGELFF	TRBV6-1	TRBJ2-2	-	-	17
TGCGCCAGCAGCCCCGGGACTAGGGGTTACAATGAGCAGTTCTTC	CASSPGTRGYNEQFF	TRBV5-1	TRBJ2-1	-	TRBD2	15
TGTGCCACCAGCAGGGGGAACAGCGCAGAGACCCAGTACTTC	CATSRGNSAETQYF	TRBV15	TRBJ2-5	-	-	14
TGCGCCAGCAGCTTGGCCCCCGCCCTTGGCTACACCTTC	CASSLAPALGYTF	TRBV5-1	TRBJ1-2	-	-	13
TGTGCCAGCAGCCGGGTTACCGATGGCTACACCTTC	CASSRVTDGYTF	TRBV9	TRBJ1-2	once	-	12
TGTGCCAGCAGCCCCGCGGACAATCCGACCTATGGCTACACCTTC	CASSPADNPTYGYTF	TRBV9	TRBJ1-2	-	-	15
TGCGCCAGCAGCTCCGGGACAGGGTACGAGCAGTACTTC	CASSSGTGYEQYF	TRBV5-1	TRBJ2-7	-	TRBD1	13
TGTGCCAGCAGTTTATCGTCCCCCTACGAGCAGTACTTC	CASSLSSPYEQYF	TRBV27	TRBJ2-7	-	-	13
TGCGCCAGCAGCCCGGGTAATCCCACTAAGGATGGCTACACCTTC	CASSPGNPTKDGYTF	TRBV4-3	TRBJ1-2	-	-	15
TGTGCCAGCAGCGTAACGGAAAACTATGGCTACACCTTC	CASSVTENYGYTF	TRBV9	TRBJ1-2	-	-	13